This T cell receptor (beta chain) was identified in a study of human T cells and chemical hapten exposure. A few counts support this clonotype. As to time point: pre-sensitization, week 0. Treatment meaning: therapeutic diphenylcyclopropenone sensitization with weekly scalp DPC. Within the library, unique molecular identifiers were attached to each individual cDNA molecule. Original data processing: Samples ranged from about 23,224 to 700,000 TCRs, with a median of around 100,000. MiXCR, applied by TCRdb to the RACE reads, yields one record per CDR3 protein. The V and J calls come from TCRdb's annotation, not from the publication. The table lists roughly 110,000 distinct CDR3 sequences, more than 10% of them singletons. CDR3 length equals 14 residues. Per germline, CDR1 MNHEY and CDR2 SVGEGT. V gave up 6 bases and J gave up 2 bases; unmatched junction bases: 4.

The TCR originated in a woman aged 50 to 65 with alopecia areata. Some clones in this sample may be carry-over from other donors' samples. The specimen comprised whole blood, sampled in connection with sensitization to the hapten diphenylcyclopropenone (DPC). The genes are TRBV6-2 or TRBV6-3 and TRBJ1-3, with 7 nucleotides matching TRBD1. CDR3 DNA sequence: TGTGCCAGCAGGTCGACAGGGACTGGAAACACCATATATTTT. Its translation is CASRSTGTGNTIYF.